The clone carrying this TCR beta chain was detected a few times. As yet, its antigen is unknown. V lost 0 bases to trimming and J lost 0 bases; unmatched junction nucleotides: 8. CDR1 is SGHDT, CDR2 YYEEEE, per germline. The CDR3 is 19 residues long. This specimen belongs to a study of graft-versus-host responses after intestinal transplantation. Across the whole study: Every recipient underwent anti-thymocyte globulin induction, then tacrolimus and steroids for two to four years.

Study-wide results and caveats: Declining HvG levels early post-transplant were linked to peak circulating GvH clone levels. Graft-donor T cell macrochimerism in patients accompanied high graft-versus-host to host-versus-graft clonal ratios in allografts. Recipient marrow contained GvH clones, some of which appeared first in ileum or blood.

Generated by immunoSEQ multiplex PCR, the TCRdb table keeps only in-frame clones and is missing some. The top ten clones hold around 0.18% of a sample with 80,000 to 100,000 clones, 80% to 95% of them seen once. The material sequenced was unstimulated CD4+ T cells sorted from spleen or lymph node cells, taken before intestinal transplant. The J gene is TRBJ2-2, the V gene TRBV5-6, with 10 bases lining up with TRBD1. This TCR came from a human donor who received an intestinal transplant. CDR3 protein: CASSLGLRDRGPNTGELFF. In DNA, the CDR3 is TGTGCCAGCAGCTTGGGCCTCCGGGACAGGGGACCGAACACCGGGGAGCTGTTTTTT.